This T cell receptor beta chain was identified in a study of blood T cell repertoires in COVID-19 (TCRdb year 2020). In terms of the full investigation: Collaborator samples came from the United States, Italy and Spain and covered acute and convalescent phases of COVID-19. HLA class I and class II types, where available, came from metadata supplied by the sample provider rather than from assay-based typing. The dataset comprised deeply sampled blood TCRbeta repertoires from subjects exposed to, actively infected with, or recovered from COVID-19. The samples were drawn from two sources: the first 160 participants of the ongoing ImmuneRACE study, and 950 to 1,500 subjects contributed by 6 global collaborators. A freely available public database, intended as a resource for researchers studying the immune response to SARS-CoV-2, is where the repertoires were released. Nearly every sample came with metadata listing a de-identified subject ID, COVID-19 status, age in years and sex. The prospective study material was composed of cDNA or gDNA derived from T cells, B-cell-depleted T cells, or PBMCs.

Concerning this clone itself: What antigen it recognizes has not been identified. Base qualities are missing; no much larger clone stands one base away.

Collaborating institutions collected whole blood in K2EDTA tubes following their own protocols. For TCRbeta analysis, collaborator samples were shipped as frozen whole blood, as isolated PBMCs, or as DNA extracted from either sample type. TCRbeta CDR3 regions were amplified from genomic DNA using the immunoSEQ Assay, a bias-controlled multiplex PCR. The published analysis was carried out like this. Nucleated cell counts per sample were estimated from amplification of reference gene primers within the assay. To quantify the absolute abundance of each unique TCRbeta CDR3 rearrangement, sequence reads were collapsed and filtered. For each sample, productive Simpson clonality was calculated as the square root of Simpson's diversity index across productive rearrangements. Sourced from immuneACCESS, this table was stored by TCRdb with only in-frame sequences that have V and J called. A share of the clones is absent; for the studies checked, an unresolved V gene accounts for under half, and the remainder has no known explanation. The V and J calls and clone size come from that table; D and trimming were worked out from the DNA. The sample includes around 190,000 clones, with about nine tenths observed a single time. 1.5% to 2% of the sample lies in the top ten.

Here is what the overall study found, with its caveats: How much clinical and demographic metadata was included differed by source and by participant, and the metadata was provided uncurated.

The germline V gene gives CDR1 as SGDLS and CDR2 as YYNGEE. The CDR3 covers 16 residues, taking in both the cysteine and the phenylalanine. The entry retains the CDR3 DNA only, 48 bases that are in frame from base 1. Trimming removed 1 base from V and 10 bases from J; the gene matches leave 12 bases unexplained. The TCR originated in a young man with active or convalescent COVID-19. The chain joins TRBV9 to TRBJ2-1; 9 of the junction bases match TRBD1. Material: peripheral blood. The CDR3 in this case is CASSVSPAGTGWEQFF. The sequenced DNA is TGTGCCAGCAGCGTATCCCCGGCCGGGACAGGGTGGGAGCAGTTCTTC. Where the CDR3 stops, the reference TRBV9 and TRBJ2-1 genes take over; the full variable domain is DSGVTQTPKHLITATGQRVTLRCSPRSGDLSVYWYQQSLDQGLQFLIQYYNGEERAKGNILERFSAQQFPDLHSELNLSSLELGDSALYFCASSVSPAGTGWEQFFGPGTRLTVL.